This T cell receptor beta chain was observed in a study of post-analysis software for immune sequencing data. In the study overall: Recorded subtypes: relapsing-remitting, secondary progressive, progressive-relapsing; some patients unannotated.

General study points: Roughly 5 TRBV segments occurring more often in patients than controls included TRBV5-6, TRBV5-1 and TRBV20-1. Compared against controls, patients with multiple sclerosis displayed significantly lower normalized Chao1 diversity. F measure showed strong co-clustering of same-batch samples.

On this clonotype itself: Antigen unknown.

Unique molecular identifiers were carried by the TCR beta cDNA libraries. Approximately 450,000 cDNA molecules were recovered from an input of about 0.9 to 10 million T cells. TCRdb passed the PCR reads through MiXCR, listing each CDR3 protein once. The sample records around 770,000 distinct CDR3 sequences, around 42% being singletons. This CDR3 is 12 amino acids long. The V gene's germline CDR1 is SGHVS and CDR2 FQNEAQ. Deletions cut 1 base from V and 11 bases from J, with 11 bases between. This receptor was identified in a girl under 18 with multiple sclerosis. The sequenced sample consisted of blood. V gene TRBV7-8 combines with J gene TRBJ2-5, with D possibly TRBD2 on 7 matching bases. The CDR3 sequence is CASSLEGGGQYF. The CDR3 DNA reads TGTGCCAGCAGCTTAGAGGGGGGAGGGCAGTACTTC.